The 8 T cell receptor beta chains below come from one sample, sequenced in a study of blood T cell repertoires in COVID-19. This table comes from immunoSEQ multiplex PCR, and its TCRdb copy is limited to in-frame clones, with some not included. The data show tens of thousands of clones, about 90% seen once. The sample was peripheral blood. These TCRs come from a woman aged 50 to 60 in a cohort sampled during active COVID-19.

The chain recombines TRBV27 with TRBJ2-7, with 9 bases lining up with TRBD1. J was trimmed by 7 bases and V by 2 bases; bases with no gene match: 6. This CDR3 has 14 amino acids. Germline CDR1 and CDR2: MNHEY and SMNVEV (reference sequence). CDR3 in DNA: TGTGCCAGCAGTTTAAACAGGGGGCGAGGAGAGCAGTACTTC. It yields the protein CASSLNRGRGEQYF.

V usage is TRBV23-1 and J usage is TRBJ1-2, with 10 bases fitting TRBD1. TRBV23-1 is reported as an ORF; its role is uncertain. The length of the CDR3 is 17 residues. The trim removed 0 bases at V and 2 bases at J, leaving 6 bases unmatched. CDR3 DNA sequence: TGCGCCAGCAGTCAATCGCCACCGGGACAGGGGAACTATGGCTACACCTTC. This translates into CASSQSPPGQGNYGYTF.

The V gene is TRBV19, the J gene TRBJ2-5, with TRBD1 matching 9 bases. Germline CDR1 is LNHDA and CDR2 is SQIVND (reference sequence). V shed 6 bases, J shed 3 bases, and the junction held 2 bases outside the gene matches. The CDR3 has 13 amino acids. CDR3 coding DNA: TGTGCCAGTAGGCGGACAGGGGAAGAGACCCAGTACTTC. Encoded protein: CASRRTGEETQYF.

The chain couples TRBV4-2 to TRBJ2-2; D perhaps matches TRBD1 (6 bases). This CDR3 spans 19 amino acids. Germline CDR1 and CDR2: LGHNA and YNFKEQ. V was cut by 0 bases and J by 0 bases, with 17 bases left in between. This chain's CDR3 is CASSQDRTGRFTNTGELFF. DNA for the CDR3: TGTGCCAGCAGCCAAGATCGAACAGGGCGTTTTACGAACACCGGGGAGCTGTTTTTT.

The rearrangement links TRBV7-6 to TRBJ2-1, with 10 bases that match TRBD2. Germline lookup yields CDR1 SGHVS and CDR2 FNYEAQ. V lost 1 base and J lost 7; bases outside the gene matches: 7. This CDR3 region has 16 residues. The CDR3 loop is CASSLVASGSLNEQFF. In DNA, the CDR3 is TGTGCCAGCAGCTTAGTGGCTAGCGGGAGCCTAAATGAGCAGTTCTTC.

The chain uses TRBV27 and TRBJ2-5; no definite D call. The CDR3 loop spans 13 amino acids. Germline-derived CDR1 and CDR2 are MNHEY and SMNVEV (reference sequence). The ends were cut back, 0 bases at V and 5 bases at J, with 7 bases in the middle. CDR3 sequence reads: CASSLSWAETQYF. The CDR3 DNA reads TGTGCCAGCAGTTTATCGTGGGCGGAGACCCAGTACTTC.

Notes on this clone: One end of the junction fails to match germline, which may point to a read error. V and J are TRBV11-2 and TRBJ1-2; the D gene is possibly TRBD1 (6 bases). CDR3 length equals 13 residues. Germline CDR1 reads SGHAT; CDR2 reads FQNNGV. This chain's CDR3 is CASSTSRGMVSYF. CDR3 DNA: TGTGCCAGCAGCACTTCCAGGGGCATGGTTTCTTACTTC.

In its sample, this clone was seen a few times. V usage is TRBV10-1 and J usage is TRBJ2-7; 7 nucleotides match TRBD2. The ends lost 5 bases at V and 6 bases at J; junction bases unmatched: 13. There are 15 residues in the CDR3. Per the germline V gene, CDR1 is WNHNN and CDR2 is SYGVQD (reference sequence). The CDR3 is CASSKGQGTIGEQYF. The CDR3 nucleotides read TGCGCCAGCAGTAAAGGGCAAGGGACTATAGGCGAGCAGTACTTC.